The present entry profiles one T cell receptor beta chain with its context. Its cognate antigen is unknown. V trimming: 1 base; J trimming: 3 bases; junction bases outside the gene matches: 11. This CDR3 spans 19 amino acids. Germline CDR1 reads SGHTA; CDR2 reads FQGTGA. The table came from immunoSEQ multiplex PCR; TCRdb's copy has only in-frame clones and leaves some out. The sample has 90,000 to 100,000 clones; roughly 90% are singletons. The data belong to a study of graft-versus-host responses after intestinal transplantation. Looking at the study overall: All of the recipients had induction that used anti-thymocyte globulin, then tacrolimus and steroids for two to three years.

Whole-study results and caveats: After transplant, early declines in HvG clones were associated with peak levels of circulating GvH clones. GvH clones surfaced in recipient marrow, some emerging earlier in ileum or blood. In patients with graft-donor T cell macrochimerism, allograft graft-versus-host to host-versus-graft clonal ratios were high.

The chain joins TRBV7-3 to TRBJ2-6; TRBD1 aligns across 8 bases. This material consisted of unstimulated CD8+ T cells sorted from spleen or lymph node cells, taken before intestinal transplant. The sequence was collected from a human donor who received an intestinal transplant. The CDR3 DNA reads TGTGCCAGCAGCTTAAGCGACAGGGGAGGCCCCAGTGGGGCCAACGTCCTGACTTTC. Its protein is CASSLSDRGGPSGANVLTF. Supplemented by reference TRBV7-3 and TRBJ2-6, the full variable domain reads GAGVSQTPSNKVTEKGKYVELRCDPISGHTALYWYRQSLGQGPEFLIYFQGTGAADDSGLPNDRFFAVRPEGSVSTLKIQRTERGDSAVYLCASSLSDRGGPSGANVLTFGAGSRLTVL.